This section outlines one T cell receptor beta chain sequence together with its context. The antigen it recognizes is unknown. A read error may be the cause here, since a much bigger clone is one base away. This entry belongs to a study of Graves' ophthalmopathy and Graves' hyperthyroidism (dated by TCRdb to 2017 to 2018). General notes on the study: A patient counted as having stable hyperthyroidism if there was no progression to ophthalmopathy within 18 months of follow-up. The study used signatures of the TCR beta repertoire to tell Graves' ophthalmopathy apart from Graves' hyperthyroidism and to predict which patients would progress to ophthalmopathy. In total, approximately 140 blood samples were TCR-sequenced: around 42 ophthalmopathy, about 75 hyperthyroidism and some 17 hyperthyroidism-to-ophthalmopathy patients. To explore V-J signatures that distinguish ophthalmopathy from hyperthyroidism, a discovery set of 100 patients was enrolled, made up of more than 40 with ophthalmopathy and 57 with stable hyperthyroidism. An independent validation cohort comprised about 20 hyperthyroidism patients and over 15 patients who later progressed from hyperthyroidism to ophthalmopathy. T-cell repertoires of thyroid tissue and blood were compared in over 5 hyperthyroidism patients. Following sampling, methimazole starting at 30 mg daily was administered to hyperthyroidism patients, and high-dose intravenous methylprednisolone was administered to ophthalmopathy patients.

After removal of 3 bases from V and 2 bases from J, the junction retains 13 bases not matched to a gene. The germline V gene yields SGHTA for CDR1 and FQGNSA for CDR2. The CDR3 holds 18 amino acids from the cysteine to the phenylalanine. The kept DNA is CDR3 alone, 54 bases in frame from the first base. For repertoire sequencing, the TCR beta CDR3 regions were amplified from RNA transcripts. The first round of RT-PCR was done with HTBI primers and the Qiagen OneStep RT-PCR kit, and was followed by a second round of multiplex PCR, then size selection and purification. Libraries were sequenced paired-end with 100 bp reads on an Illumina HiSeq2000. The paper's processing steps were these. Reads were processed with SOAPnuke, discarding reads with adapters, uncalled bases, mean Phred below 15, or no exact constant-primer or identifier match. COPE v1.2.5 was used to merge high-quality paired reads. Each unique nucleotide sequence was treated as a clonotype, and MiTCR v1.1 was used to align the clonotypes to the IMGT TRB V, D and J references. Only V-J combinations with frequency above 0.0001 were analysed, covering approximately 99% of repertoires. For each V-J combination, a TCR clonal expansion and chaos score was defined as F50 clonal expansion divided by the chaos observed in the TCRdist matrix. Welch's t-statistics and random forest were used to reduce features to about a dozen V-J combinations, which were fed into a naive Bayes classifier. The Morisita-Horn index was used to measure how similar the thyroid and blood repertoires were. TCRdb itself trimmed the public reads at Q25 with fastp, ran MiXCR and retained productive beta chains. Rows with a matching CDR3 protein are joined into one entry that keeps the most common DNA and genes. What appears here as the V and J calls and clone size reflects TCRdb's work, not the paper's. Recorded for this sample are over a million distinct CDR3 sequences; less than 45% of them occurred a single time. The ten largest clonotypes hold over 8.5% of the sample.

The hyperthyroidism patients were 18 to 65 years old and newly diagnosed, with a disease duration of less than 2 months. Anyone with other autoimmune diseases, uncontrolled infections, pregnancy or lactation was excluded from the study. Diagnosis relied on clinical symptoms, serum thyroxine, TRAb, thyroid ultrasound and orbital computed tomography. Total RNA was extracted with Trizol reagent and quality-checked on an Agilent 2100 Bioanalyzer. General findings and caveats noted by the study authors: In cross-validation, the 13-signature model distinguished ophthalmopathy from stable hyperthyroidism with about 87% sensitivity and just under 84% specificity, and in the test set the corresponding values were about 80% and 75%. In validation, the model predicted ophthalmopathy progression with 55% to 71% sensitivity and approximately 75% specificity; 12 predicted patients were CT-confirmed with GO in a median of 6.5 months. Sample size was not predetermined statistically, and investigators were not blinded to group allocation. Among expanded thyroid clonotypes with frequency above 0.001, most also showed up in blood, which suggests that blood repertoires may reflect the thyroid immune response.

The receptor chain draws on TRBV7-2 and TRBJ2-5, with 9 central nucleotides matching TRBD2. This receptor was identified in an adult man with Graves' hyperthyroidism. The sequencing sample was made of peripheral blood or thyroid tissue (not recorded which). The CDR3 protein sequence reads: CASSFDTPLAGGQETQYF. The DNA is TGTGCCAGCAGCTTCGATACCCCACTGGCGGGAGGGCAAGAGACCCAGTACTTC. The CDR3, completed at both ends by the reference TRBV7-2 and TRBJ2-5 genes, gives the full variable domain GAGVSQSPSNKVTEKGKDVELRCDPISGHTALYWYRQSLGQGLEFLIYFQGNSAPDKSGLPSDRFSAERTGGSVSTLTIQRTQQEDSAVYLCASSFDTPLAGGQETQYFGPGTRLLVL.